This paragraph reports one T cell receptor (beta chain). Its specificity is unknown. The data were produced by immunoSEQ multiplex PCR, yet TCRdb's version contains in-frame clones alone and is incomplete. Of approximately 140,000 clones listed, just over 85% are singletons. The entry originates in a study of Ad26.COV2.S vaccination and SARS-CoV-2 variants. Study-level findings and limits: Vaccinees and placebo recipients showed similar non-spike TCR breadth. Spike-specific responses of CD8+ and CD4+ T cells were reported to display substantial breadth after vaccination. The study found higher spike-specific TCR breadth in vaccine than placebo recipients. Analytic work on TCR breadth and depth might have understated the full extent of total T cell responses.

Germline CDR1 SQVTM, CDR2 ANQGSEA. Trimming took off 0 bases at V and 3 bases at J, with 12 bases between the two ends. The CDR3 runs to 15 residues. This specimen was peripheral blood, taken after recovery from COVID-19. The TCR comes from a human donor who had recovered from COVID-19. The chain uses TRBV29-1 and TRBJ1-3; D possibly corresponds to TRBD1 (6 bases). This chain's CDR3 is CSVEDRGAGGNTIYF. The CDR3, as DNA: TGCAGCGTTGAAGACCGGGGGGCGGGTGGAAACACCATATATTTT.